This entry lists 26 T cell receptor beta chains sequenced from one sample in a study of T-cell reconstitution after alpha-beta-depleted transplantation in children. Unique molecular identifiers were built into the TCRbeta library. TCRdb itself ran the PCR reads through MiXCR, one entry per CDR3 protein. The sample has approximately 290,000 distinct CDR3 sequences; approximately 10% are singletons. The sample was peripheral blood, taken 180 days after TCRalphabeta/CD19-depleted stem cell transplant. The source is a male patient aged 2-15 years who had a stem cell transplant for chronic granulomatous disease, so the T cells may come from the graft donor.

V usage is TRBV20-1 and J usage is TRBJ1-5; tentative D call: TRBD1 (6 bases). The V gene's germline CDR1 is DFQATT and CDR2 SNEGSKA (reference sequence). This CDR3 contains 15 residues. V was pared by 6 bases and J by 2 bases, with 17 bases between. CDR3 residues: CSAKHTGLGNQPQHF. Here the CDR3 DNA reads TGCAGTGCCAAACATACAGGGTTGGGCAATCAGCCCCAGCATTTT.

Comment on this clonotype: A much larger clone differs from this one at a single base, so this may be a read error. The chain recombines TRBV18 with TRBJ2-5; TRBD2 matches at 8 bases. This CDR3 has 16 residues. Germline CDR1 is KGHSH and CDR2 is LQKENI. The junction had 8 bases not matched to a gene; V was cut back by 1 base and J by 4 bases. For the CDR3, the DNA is TGTGCCAGCTCACCACATCTTTCGGGAGGGCGAGAGACCCAGTACTTC. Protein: CASSPHLSGGRETQYF.

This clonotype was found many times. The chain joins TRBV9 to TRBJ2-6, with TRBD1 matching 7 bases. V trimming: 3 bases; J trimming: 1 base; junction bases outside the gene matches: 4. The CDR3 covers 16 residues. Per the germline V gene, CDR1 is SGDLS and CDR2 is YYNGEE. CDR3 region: CASSGKQGSGANVLTF. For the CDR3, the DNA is TGTGCCAGCAGCGGGAAACAGGGGTCTGGGGCCAACGTCCTGACTTTC.

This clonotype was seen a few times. Here the CDR3 reads CSVLILTEAFF. The CDR3 DNA sequence: TGCAGCGTTTTGATTTTGACTGAAGCTTTCTTT. V is TRBV29-1 and J is TRBJ1-1, with unresolved D. The CDR3 is 11 residues long. Germline CDR1 reads SQVTM; CDR2 reads ANQGSEA. Trimming cost V 5 bases and J 5 bases, with 9 bases left between them.

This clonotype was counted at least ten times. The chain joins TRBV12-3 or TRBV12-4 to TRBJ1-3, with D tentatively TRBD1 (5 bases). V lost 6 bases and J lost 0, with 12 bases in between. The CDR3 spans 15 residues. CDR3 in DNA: TGTGCCAGCAGGCAACAGGCAACCTCTGGAAACACCATATATTTT. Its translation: CASRQQATSGNTIYF.

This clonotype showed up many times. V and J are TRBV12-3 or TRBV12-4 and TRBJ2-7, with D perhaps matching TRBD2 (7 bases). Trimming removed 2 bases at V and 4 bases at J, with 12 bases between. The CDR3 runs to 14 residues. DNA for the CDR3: TGTGCCAGCAGTTTATCGGGGGGCGGTTACGAGCAGTACTTC. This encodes CASSLSGGGYEQYF.

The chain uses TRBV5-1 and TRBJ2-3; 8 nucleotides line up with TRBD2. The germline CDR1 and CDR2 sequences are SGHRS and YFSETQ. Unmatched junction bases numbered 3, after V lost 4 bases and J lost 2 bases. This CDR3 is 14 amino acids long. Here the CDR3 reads CASSISGNTDTQYF. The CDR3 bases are TGCGCCAGCAGCATTAGCGGGAACACAGATACGCAGTATTTT.

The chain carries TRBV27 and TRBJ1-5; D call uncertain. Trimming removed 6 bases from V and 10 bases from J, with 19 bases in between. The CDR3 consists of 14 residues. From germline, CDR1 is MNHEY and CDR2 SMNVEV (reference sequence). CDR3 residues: CASSPDSPSHPQHF. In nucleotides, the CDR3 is TGTGCCAGCAGCCCGGATTCCCCCTCTCACCCCCAGCATTTT.

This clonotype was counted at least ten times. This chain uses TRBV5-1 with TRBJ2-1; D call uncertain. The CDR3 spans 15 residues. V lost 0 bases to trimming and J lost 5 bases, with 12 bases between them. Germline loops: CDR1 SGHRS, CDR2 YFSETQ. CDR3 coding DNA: TGCGCCAGCAGCTTGGCCATACAACTCAACAATGAGCAGTTCTTC. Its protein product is CASSLAIQLNNEQFF.

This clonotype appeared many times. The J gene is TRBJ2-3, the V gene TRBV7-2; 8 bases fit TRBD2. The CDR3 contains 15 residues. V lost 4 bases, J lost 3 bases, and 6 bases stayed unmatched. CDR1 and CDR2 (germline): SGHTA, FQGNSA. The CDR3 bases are TGTGCCAGCAGCTCAGGTAGCGGGATGACAGATACGCAGTATTTT. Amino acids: CASSSGSGMTDTQYF. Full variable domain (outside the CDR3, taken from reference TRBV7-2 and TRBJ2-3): GAGVSQSPSNKVTEKGKDVELRCDPISGHTALYWYRQSLGQGLEFLIYFQGNSAPDKSGLPSDRFSAERTGGSVSTLTIQRTQQEDSAVYLCASSSGSGMTDTQYFGPGTRLTVL.

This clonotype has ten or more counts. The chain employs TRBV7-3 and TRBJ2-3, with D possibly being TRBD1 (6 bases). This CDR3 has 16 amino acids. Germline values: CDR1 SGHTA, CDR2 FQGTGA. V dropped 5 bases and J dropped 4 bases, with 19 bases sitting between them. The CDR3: CASSNQGLGLSDTQYF. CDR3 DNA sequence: TGTGCCAGCAGCAACCAGGGGTTAGGTTTATCAGATACGCAGTATTTT.

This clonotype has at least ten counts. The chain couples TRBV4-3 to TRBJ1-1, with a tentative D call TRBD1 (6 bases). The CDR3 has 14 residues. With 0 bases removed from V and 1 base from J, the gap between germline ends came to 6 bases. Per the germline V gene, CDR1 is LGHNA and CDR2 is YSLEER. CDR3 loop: CASSQETGNTEAFF. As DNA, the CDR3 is TGCGCCAGCAGCCAAGAGACAGGGAACACTGAAGCTTTCTTT.

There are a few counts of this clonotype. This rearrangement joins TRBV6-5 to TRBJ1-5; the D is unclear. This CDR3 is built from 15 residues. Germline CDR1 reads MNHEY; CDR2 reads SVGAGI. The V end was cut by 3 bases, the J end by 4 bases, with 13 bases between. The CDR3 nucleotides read TGTGCCAGCAGTTATAGGGCAGGACTAAATCAGCCCCAGCATTTT. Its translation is CASSYRAGLNQPQHF.

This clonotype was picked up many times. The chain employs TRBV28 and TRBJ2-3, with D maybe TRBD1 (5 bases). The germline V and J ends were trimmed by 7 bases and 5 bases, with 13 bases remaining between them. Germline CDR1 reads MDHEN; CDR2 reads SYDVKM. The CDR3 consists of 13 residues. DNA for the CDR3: TGTGCCAGCACATCTTCAGGGATAGATACGCAGTATTTT. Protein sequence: CASTSSGIDTQYF.

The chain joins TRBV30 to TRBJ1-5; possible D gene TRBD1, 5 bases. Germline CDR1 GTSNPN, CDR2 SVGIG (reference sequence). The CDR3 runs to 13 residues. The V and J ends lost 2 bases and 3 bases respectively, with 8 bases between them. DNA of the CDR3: TGTGCCTGGAGTAGGGGTGCCAATCAGCCCCAGCATTTT. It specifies CAWSRGANQPQHF.

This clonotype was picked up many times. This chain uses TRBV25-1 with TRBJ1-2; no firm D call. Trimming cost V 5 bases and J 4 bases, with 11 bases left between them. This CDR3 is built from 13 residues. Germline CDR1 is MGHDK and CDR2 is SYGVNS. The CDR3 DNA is TGTGCCAGCAGTCCTGGGTTGAGCTATGGCTACACCTTC. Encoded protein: CASSPGLSYGYTF.

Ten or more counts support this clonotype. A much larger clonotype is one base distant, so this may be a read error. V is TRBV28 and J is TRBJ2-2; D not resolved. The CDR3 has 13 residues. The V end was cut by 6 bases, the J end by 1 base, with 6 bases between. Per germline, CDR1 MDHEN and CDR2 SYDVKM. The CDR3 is CASRLQNTGELFF. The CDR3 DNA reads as TGTGCCAGCAGGTTACAGAACACCGGGGAGCTGTTTTTT.

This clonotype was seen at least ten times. The DNA for the CDR3 is TGTGCCAGCAGTCTGAGGACTAGCGGGTACAAAGAGACCCAGTACTTC. It codes for CASSLRTSGYKETQYF. This chain uses TRBV27 with TRBJ2-5, with 11 bases fitting TRBD2. Looked up from germline, CDR1 is MNHEY and CDR2 is SMNVEV (reference sequence). The CDR3 spans 16 residues. The V and J ends lost 5 bases and 3 bases, in that order; junction bases with no gene match: 8.

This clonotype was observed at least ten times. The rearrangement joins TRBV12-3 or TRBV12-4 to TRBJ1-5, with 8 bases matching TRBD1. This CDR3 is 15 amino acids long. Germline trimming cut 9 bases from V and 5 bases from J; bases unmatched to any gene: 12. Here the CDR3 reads CASKTAGGADQPQHF. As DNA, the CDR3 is TGTGCCAGTAAAACGGCAGGGGGCGCCGATCAGCCCCAGCATTTT.

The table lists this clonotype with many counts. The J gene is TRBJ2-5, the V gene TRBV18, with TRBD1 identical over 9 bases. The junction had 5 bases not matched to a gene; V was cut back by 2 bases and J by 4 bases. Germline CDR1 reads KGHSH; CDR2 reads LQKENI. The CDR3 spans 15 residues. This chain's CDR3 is CASSPSPGQGETQYF. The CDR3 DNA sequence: TGTGCCAGCTCACCAAGCCCGGGACAGGGAGAGACCCAGTACTTC.

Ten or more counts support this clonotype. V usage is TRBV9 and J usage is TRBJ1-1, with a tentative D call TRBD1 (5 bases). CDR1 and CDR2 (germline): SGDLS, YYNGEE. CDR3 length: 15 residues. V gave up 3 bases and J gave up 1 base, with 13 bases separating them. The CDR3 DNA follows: TGTGCCAGCAGCGCCTCGGGACGTCAGAACACTGAAGCTTTCTTT. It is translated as CASSASGRQNTEAFF.

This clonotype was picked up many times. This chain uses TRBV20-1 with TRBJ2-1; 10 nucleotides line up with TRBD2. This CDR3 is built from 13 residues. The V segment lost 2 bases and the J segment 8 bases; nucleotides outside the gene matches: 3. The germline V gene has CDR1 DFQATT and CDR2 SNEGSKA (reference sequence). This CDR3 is CSARLAGVYEQFF. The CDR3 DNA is TGCAGTGCTAGACTAGCGGGAGTCTATGAGCAGTTCTTC.

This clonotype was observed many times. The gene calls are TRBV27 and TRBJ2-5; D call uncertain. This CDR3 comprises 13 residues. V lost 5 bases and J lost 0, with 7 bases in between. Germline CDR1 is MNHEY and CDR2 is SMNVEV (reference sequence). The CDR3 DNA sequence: TGTGCCAGCAGTGAGCCGTACCAAGAGACCCAGTACTTC. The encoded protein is CASSEPYQETQYF.

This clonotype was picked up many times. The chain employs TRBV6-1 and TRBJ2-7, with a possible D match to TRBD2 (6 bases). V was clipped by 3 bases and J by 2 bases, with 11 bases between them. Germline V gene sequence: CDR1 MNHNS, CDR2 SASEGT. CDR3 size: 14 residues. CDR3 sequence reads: CASSDRGLAYEQYF. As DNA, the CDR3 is TGTGCCAGCAGTGATAGGGGACTTGCCTACGAGCAGTACTTC.

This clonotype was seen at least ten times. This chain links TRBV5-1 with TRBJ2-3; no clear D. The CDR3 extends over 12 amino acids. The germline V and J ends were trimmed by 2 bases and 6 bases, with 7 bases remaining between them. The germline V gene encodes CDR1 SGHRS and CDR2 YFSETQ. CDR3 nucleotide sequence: TGCGCCAGCAGCTTAAACTTGGATACGCAGTATTTT. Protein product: CASSLNLDTQYF.

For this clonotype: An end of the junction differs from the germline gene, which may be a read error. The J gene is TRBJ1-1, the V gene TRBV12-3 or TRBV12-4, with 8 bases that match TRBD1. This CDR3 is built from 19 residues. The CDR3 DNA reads TGTGCCAGTAGTTACGATTCCCGGATGCAGGGGGCTTTTCACACTGAAGCTTTCTTT. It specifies CASSYDSRMQGAFHTEAFF.